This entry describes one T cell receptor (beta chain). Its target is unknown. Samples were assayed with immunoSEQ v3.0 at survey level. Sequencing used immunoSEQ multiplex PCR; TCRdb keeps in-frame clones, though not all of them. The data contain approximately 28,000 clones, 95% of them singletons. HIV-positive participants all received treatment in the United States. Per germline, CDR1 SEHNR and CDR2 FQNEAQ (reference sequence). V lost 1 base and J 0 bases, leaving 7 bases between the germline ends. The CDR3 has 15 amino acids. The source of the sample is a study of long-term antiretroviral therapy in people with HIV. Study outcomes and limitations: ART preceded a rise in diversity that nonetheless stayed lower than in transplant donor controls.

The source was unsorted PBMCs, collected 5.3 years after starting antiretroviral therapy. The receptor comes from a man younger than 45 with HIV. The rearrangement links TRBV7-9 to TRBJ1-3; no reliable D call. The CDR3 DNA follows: TGTGCCAGCAGCTTAGACGTTCACTCTGGAAACACCATATATTTT. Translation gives CASSLDVHSGNTIYF.